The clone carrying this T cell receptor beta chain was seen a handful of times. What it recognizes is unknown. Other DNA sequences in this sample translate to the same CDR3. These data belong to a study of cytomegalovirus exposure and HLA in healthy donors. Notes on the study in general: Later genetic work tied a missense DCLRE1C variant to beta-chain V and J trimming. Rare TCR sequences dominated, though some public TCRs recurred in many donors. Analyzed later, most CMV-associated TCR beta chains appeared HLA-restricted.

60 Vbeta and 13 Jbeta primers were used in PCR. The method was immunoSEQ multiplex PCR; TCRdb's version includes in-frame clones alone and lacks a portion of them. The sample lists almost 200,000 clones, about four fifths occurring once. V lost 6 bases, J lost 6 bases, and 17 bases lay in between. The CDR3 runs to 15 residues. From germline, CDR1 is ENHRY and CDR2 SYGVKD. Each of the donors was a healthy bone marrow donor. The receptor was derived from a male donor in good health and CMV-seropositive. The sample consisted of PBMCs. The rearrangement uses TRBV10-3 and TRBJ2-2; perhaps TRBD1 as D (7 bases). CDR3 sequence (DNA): TGTGCCATCAGGGGCGGGACAGATGGATCCGGGGAGCTGTTTTTT. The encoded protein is CAIRGGTDGSGELFF.